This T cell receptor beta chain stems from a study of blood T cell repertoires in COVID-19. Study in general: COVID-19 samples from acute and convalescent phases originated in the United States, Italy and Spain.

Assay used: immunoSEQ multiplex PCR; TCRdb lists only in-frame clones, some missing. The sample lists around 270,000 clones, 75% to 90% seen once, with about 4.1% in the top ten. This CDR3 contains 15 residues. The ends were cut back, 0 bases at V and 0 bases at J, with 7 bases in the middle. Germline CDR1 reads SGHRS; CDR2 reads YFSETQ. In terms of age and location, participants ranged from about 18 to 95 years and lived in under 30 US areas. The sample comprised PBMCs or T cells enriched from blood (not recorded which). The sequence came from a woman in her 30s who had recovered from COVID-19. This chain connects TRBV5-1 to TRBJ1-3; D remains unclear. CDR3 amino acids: CASSLGDNSGNTIYF. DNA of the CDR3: TGCGCCAGCAGCTTGGGCGACAACTCTGGAAACACCATATATTTT.